The rows below give T cell receptor beta chains drawn from one sample of a study of neurological immune-mediated disorders. TCRdb re-called the 5' RACE reads with MiXCR, one entry per CDR3 protein. The table includes roughly 76,000 distinct CDR3 sequences, 3% to 4% detected once. Sequencing was carried out using PBMCs. These receptors all stem from a woman between 50 and 59 years old with multiple sclerosis. CDR3s include the opening cysteine and the closing phenylalanine or tryptophan. The D gene is left open where the match is weak. Clone size is given for some rows only: seen once, a few or many times, or a class if the clone is expanded.

d_call	v_call	j_call	clone_size	cdr3_nt	cdr3_aa
TRBD2	TRBV24-1	TRBJ2-5	many	TGTGCCACCAGTGACCACGGGGGGGAAGAGACCCAGTACTTC	CATSDHGGEETQYF
TRBD1	TRBV20-1	TRBJ2-5	many	TGCAGTGCCCCCGTCGTGGGCAGGGGGAAGACCCAGTACTTC	CSAPVVGRGKTQYF
NA	TRBV20-1	TRBJ1-2	many	TGCAGTGCTAGCTCCCCGGGCTTGAGTGGCTACACCTTC	CSASSPGLSGYTF
TRBD1	TRBV20-1	TRBJ1-6	few	TGCAGTGCTAGCCCCTCGGGACAGGGTGCTTCACCCCTCCACTTT	CSASPSGQGASPLHF
TRBD2	TRBV20-1	TRBJ2-3	many	TGCAGTGCTAGAGTAGCGGGGGGACCAGATACGCAGTATTTT	CSARVAGGPDTQYF
TRBD2	TRBV20-1	TRBJ2-1	many	TGCAGTGCTAGGGACTCAAGCGGGGGGGTCGATGAGCAGTTCTTC	CSARDSSGGVDEQFF
NA	TRBV28	TRBJ2-5	many	TGTGCCAGCAGTTTTAGGCGGAAAGAGACCCAGTACTTC	CASSFRRKETQYF
NA	TRBV5-1	TRBJ2-5	many	TGCGCCAGCAGCTGGGCCGGACAGCAAGAGACCCAGTACTTC	CASSWAGQQETQYF
TRBD2	TRBV10-3	TRBJ2-3	many	TGTGCCATCAGTGCTAGCGGGGGTCGAGATACGCAGTATTTT	CAISASGGRDTQYF
TRBD1	TRBV4-2	TRBJ1-3	many	TGTGCCAGCAGCCAAGAGGGAGGGGGCGTTTCTGGAAACACCATATATTTT	CASSQEGGGVSGNTIYF
NA	TRBV5-5	TRBJ2-1	many	TGTGCCAGCAGCTCATACGACACCTACAATGAGCAGTTCTTC	CASSSYDTYNEQFF
TRBD2	TRBV20-1	TRBJ2-3	many	TGCAGTGCTAGAGCCCAGCGGGGGGTTCGTGGGGATACGCAGTATTTT	CSARAQRGVRGDTQYF
TRBD1	TRBV5-1	TRBJ2-2	NA	TGCGCCAGCAACCCGGGACAGGGTCTTCCCGGGGAGCTGTTTTTT	CASNPGQGLPGELFF
NA	TRBV24-1	TRBJ2-3	NA	TGTGCCACCAGTAGACGGAACACAGATACGCAGTATTTT	CATSRRNTDTQYF
TRBD2	TRBV5-6	TRBJ2-3	many	TGTGCCAGCAGCTTACCTAGCGGGAGCGGCCCAGATACGCAGTATTTT	CASSLPSGSGPDTQYF
TRBD1	TRBV29-1	TRBJ2-7	many	TGCAGCGTTGAGGAACAGGGGACCTACGAGCAGTACTTC	CSVEEQGTYEQYF